These T cell receptor beta chains were read from a single sample in a study of T cells in Graves' hyperthyroidism and ophthalmopathy. Using its own MiXCR run on the multiplex PCR reads, TCRdb lists one record per CDR3 protein. The sample yields around 440,000 distinct CDR3 sequences, approximately 15% seen once. Sequencing was performed on blood. These receptors were obtained from a woman aged 18-30 years with Graves' hyperthyroidism. CDR3s include the opening cysteine and the closing phenylalanine or tryptophan. A D gene is named only where the DNA matches it firmly. For some rows the clone size is stated as once, few or many, or as a class when expanded; others skip it.

CDR3 protein	CDR3 DNA	D gene	J gene	clone size	V gene
CASSPQGTGPGYGYTF	TGTGCCAGCAGCCCCCAGGGAACAGGGCCCGGCTATGGCTACACCTTC	-	TRBJ1-2	once	TRBV7-3
CASSSLTRRQGQTYEQYF	TGTGCCAGCAGCTCTCTTACGCGTCGACAGGGGCAAACGTACGAGCAGTACTTC	TRBD1	TRBJ2-7	many	TRBV11-2
CASSPDRNYGYTF	TGTGCCAGCAGCCCGGACAGGAACTATGGCTACACCTTC	TRBD1	TRBJ1-2	many	TRBV18
CASSLDRAKNIQYF	TGCGCCAGCAGCCTAGACAGAGCCAAAAACATTCAGTACTTC	-	TRBJ2-4	many	TRBV5-1
CASSYTGGAEQYF	TGTGCCAGCAGTTATACAGGGGGGGCCGAGCAGTACTTC	-	TRBJ2-7	many	TRBV5-5
CASSADRAQPQHF	TGTGCCAGCAGTGCCGACAGGGCTCAGCCCCAGCATTTT	TRBD1	TRBJ1-5	many	TRBV2
CATSDYTGSNYNEQFF	TGTGCCACCAGTGATTATACAGGGAGTAATTACAATGAGCAGTTCTTC	-	TRBJ2-1	few	TRBV24-1
CASSSRTANYGYTF	TGTGCCAGCAGTTCCCGGACCGCGAACTATGGCTACACCTTC	-	TRBJ1-2	many	TRBV12-3/TRBV12-4
CAWKGHLSILTDTQYF	TGTGCCTGGAAAGGGCATCTCTCAATTCTCACAGATACGCAGTATTTT	-	TRBJ2-3	-	TRBV30
CASSNGGKPVNEQFF	TGTGCCAGCAGTAACGGGGGTAAGCCAGTCAATGAGCAGTTCTTC	-	TRBJ2-1	few	TRBV6-1
CAISESAGDLSQPQHF	TGTGCCATCAGTGAGTCGGCAGGGGATCTTAGTCAGCCCCAGCATTTT	-	TRBJ1-5	-	TRBV10-3
CSARITGSRETQYF	TGCAGTGCTAGGATTACAGGGTCGAGAGAGACCCAGTACTTC	-	TRBJ2-5	many	TRBV20-1
CASSTGYSGNTIYF	TGTGCCAGCAGTACAGGATACTCTGGAAACACCATATATTTT	-	TRBJ1-3	many	TRBV2
CASSKGQGYNYGYTF	TGTGCCAGTAGTAAGGGACAGGGCTATAACTATGGCTACACCTTC	TRBD1	TRBJ1-2	-	TRBV19
CASSISSWGFADRGNEQYF	TGTGCCAGTAGTATTTCTTCTTGGGGTTTTGCGGACAGGGGCAACGAGCAGTACTTC	TRBD1	TRBJ2-7	-	TRBV19
CASSPLPEGDPPDTQYF	TGTGCCAGCAGCCCCCTACCAGAAGGGGACCCCCCAGATACGCAGTATTTT	-	TRBJ2-3	many	TRBV5-6
CAIRRDGSTDTQYF	TGTGCCATCCGCCGGGACGGATCCACAGATACGCAGTATTTT	-	TRBJ2-3	few	TRBV10-3
CAKFDHSSYNEQFF	TGTGCCAAGTTTGACCATAGCTCCTACAATGAGCAGTTCTTC	-	TRBJ2-1	many	TRBV11-3
CASSDYRGNQPQHF	TGTGCCAGCAGTGACTACAGGGGGAACCAGCCCCAGCATTTT	TRBD1	TRBJ1-5	many	TRBV2
CASGLPVGGSEQFF	TGTGCCAGCGGATTGCCCGTCGGGGGGAGCGAGCAGTTCTTC	TRBD2	TRBJ2-1	many	TRBV12-3/TRBV12-4
CASSWGPSTDTQYF	TGTGCCAGCAGCTGGGGGCCCAGCACAGATACGCAGTATTTT	-	TRBJ2-3	-	TRBV11-2
CASRERGSDEKLFF	TGTGCCAGCAGAGAACGGGGGTCTGATGAAAAACTGTTTTTT	-	TRBJ1-4	many	TRBV12-3/TRBV12-4
CASLREEWRITEAFF	TGTGCCAGCCTGAGGGAAGAGTGGCGAATAACTGAAGCTTTCTTT	-	TRBJ1-1	-	TRBV6-1
CASRVTGGVTDTQYF	TGTGCCAGCAGAGTGACAGGGGGGGTGACAGATACGCAGTATTTT	TRBD1	TRBJ2-3	-	TRBV28
CASSRDRRSGANVLTF	TGTGCCAGCAGCCGGGACAGACGCTCTGGGGCCAACGTCCTGACTTTC	TRBD1	TRBJ2-6	-	TRBV5-6
CASVGGYNEQFF	TGTGCCAGCGTAGGGGGGTACAATGAGCAGTTCTTC	-	TRBJ2-1	many	TRBV2
CASSLGGVGNSPLHF	TGTGCCAGCAGCTTGGGTGGGGTAGGGAATTCACCCCTCCACTTT	-	TRBJ1-6	many	TRBV11-2
CASSEGRVGEKLFF	TGTGCCAGCAGTGAAGGGAGGGTAGGTGAAAAACTGTTTTTT	-	TRBJ1-4	many	TRBV6-1
CASSLGHTDTQYF	TGTGCCAGCAGCTTAGGCCACACAGATACGCAGTATTTT	-	TRBJ2-3	many	TRBV7-9
CAWSREEEKLFF	TGTGCCTGGAGTAGGGAGGAGGAAAAACTGTTTTTT	-	TRBJ1-4	many	TRBV30
CASSFGQKYEQFF	TGTGCCAGCAGTTTTGGACAGAAGTATGAGCAGTTCTTC	-	TRBJ2-1	-	TRBV28
CASSPSGWVKYEQFF	TGTGCCAGCAGCCCCTCTGGTTGGGTAAAGTATGAGCAGTTCTTC	-	TRBJ2-1	many	TRBV7-9
CASRLIRDRGNEQFF	TGTGCCAGCAGATTAATCCGGGACCGTGGGAATGAGCAGTTCTTC	-	TRBJ2-1	-	TRBV6-2/TRBV6-3
CASSPQGVLKDGYTF	TGCGCCAGCAGCCCACAGGGGGTTCTTAAAGATGGCTACACCTTC	TRBD1	TRBJ1-2	-	TRBV5-1
CASSSGTSAFSEQFF	TGTGCCAGCTCATCAGGGACTAGCGCGTTTAGTGAGCAGTTCTTC	TRBD2	TRBJ2-1	many	TRBV18
CATSRDGTGTYEQYF	TGTGCCACCAGCAGAGATGGAACAGGAACCTACGAGCAGTACTTC	-	TRBJ2-7	many	TRBV15
CAWSGIGRHEQYF	TGTGCCTGGAGTGGTATTGGTCGGCACGAGCAGTACTTC	-	TRBJ2-7	many	TRBV30
CASSPIRGERKDEQYF	TGTGCCAGCAGCCCCATACGGGGAGAGAGGAAGGACGAGCAGTACTTC	-	TRBJ2-7	many	TRBV11-2
CASTGGGQPQHF	TGTGCCAGCACAGGGGGCGGTCAGCCCCAGCATTTT	TRBD1	TRBJ1-5	many	TRBV2
CAIGPYTDTQYF	TGTGCCATCGGGCCCTATACAGATACGCAGTATTTT	-	TRBJ2-3	many	TRBV10-3